The rows below give T cell receptor beta chains drawn from one sample of a study of blood T cell repertoires in COVID-19. Repertoires were generated with immunoSEQ multiplex PCR, while TCRdb's copy carries only in-frame clones and drops some. Among about 210,000 clones listed, more than 75% were seen once. The sample taken for sequencing was peripheral blood. These receptors were collected from a man aged 55 to 70 with acute or convalescent COVID-19. Both conserved end residues are part of each CDR3. D genes are given only for firm matches.

V gene: TRBV29-1
J gene: TRBJ1-1
D gene: -
CDR3 DNA: TGCAGCGTTGAAGGCGGGCCGGTAAACACTGAAGCTTTCTTT
CDR3 protein: CSVEGGPVNTEAFF

V gene: TRBV20-1
J gene: TRBJ1-1
D gene: TRBD1
CDR3 DNA: TGCAGTGCTAGATCCGGGACAGTTGCTTTCTTT
CDR3 protein: CSARSGTVAFF

V gene: TRBV28
J gene: TRBJ1-3
D gene: TRBD1
CDR3 DNA: TGTGCCAGCACCACGGACAGGGGGGACACCATATATTTT
CDR3 protein: CASTTDRGDTIYF

V gene: TRBV5-1
J gene: TRBJ1-1
D gene: -
CDR3 DNA: TGCGCCAGCAGCTCGTCCCAGGGGAACATGAACACTGAAGCTTTCTTT
CDR3 protein: CASSSSQGNMNTEAFF

V gene: TRBV5-1
J gene: TRBJ2-3
D gene: -
CDR3 DNA: TGCGCCAGCAGCTCCCCGGACAGCTCTAGCACAGATACGCAGTATTTT
CDR3 protein: CASSSPDSSSTDTQYF

V gene: TRBV2
J gene: TRBJ2-7
D gene: -
CDR3 DNA: TGTGCCAGCAGGGGACTTGGGCAGTACTTC
CDR3 protein: CASRGLGQYF

V gene: TRBV29-1
J gene: TRBJ2-2
D gene: TRBD1
CDR3 DNA: TGCAGCGTTCTTCCCGAATACACCGGGACAGGGAATACCGGGGAGCTGTTTTTT
CDR3 protein: CSVLPEYTGTGNTGELFF

V gene: TRBV6-5
J gene: TRBJ2-1
D gene: -
CDR3 DNA: TGTGCCGGAGGGGTCTCAGGGTCCTACAATGAGCAGTTCTTC
CDR3 protein: CAGGVSGSYNEQFF

V gene: TRBV12-3/TRBV12-4
J gene: TRBJ2-2
D gene: -
CDR3 DNA: TGTGCCAGCAGTTCTAGAGCCGGGGAGCTGTTTTTT
CDR3 protein: CASSSRAGELFF

V gene: TRBV7-9
J gene: TRBJ1-2
D gene: -
CDR3 DNA: TGTGCCAGCAGCTCGAACTATGGCTACACCTTC
CDR3 protein: CASSSNYGYTF

V gene: TRBV6-1
J gene: TRBJ2-3
D gene: -
CDR3 DNA: TGTGCCAGCAGTGAAGCGCGGCTACCCGTAGGTGGAGATACGCAGTATTTT
CDR3 protein: CASSEARLPVGGDTQYF